These T cell receptor beta chains were read from a single sample in a study of T cells in Graves' hyperthyroidism and ophthalmopathy. MiXCR, applied by TCRdb to the multiplex PCR reads, yields one record per CDR3 protein. The table lists 450,000 to 700,000 distinct CDR3 sequences, 35% to 55% of them singletons, with roughly 20% in the top ten. Sequencing input: peripheral blood or thyroid tissue (not recorded which). These receptors were taken from an adult woman with Graves' disease, either hyperthyroidism or ophthalmopathy (not recorded which). CDR3s include the opening cysteine and the closing phenylalanine or tryptophan. D genes are given only for firm matches. Expanded clones get a size class; other rows say once, few or many, or leave the size out.

CDR3nt: TGTGCCAGCAGGAGGGAACCGAACACTGAAGCTTTCTTT; CDR3aa: CASRREPNTEAFF; abundance: -; d_gene: -; len: 13; v_gene: TRBV9; j_gene: TRBJ1-1
CDR3nt: TGTGCCAGCAGCGTAGGAGTGGGGCCGGTAGAGACCCAGTACTTC; CDR3aa: CASSVGVGPVETQYF; abundance: few; d_gene: -; len: 15; v_gene: TRBV6-1; j_gene: TRBJ2-5
CDR3nt: TGTGCCAGCAGGGGGGGGGCAGGATACACTGAAGCTTTCTTT; CDR3aa: CASRGGAGYTEAFF; abundance: many; d_gene: -; len: 14; v_gene: TRBV27; j_gene: TRBJ1-1
CDR3nt: TGCAGCGTCCCTGGGACTAGCCGGTGGGGGGGCCAAGAGACCCAGTACTTC; CDR3aa: CSVPGTSRWGGQETQYF; abundance: -; d_gene: TRBD2; len: 17; v_gene: TRBV29-1; j_gene: TRBJ2-5
CDR3nt: TGTGCCATCGGGGGGCTGTTTTTT; CDR3aa: CAIGGLFF; abundance: -; d_gene: -; len: 8; v_gene: TRBV10-3; j_gene: TRBJ2-2
CDR3nt: TGTGCCACCAGCCCGGGAGCCCCCTACGAGCAGTACTTC; CDR3aa: CATSPGAPYEQYF; abundance: -; d_gene: -; len: 13; v_gene: TRBV15; j_gene: TRBJ2-7
CDR3nt: TGTGCCAGCAGCCAACAGGTTTCGGGGGGCTACACCTTC; CDR3aa: CASSQQVSGGYTF; abundance: many; d_gene: -; len: 13; v_gene: TRBV6-6; j_gene: TRBJ1-2
CDR3nt: TGTGCCAGCAGCTTCTACGAGCAGTACTTC; CDR3aa: CASSFYEQYF; abundance: many; d_gene: -; len: 10; v_gene: TRBV11-2; j_gene: TRBJ2-7
CDR3nt: TGCAGTGCTAGAGGCAGACAGGCTAGCTACGAGCAGTACTTC; CDR3aa: CSARGRQASYEQYF; abundance: -; d_gene: -; len: 14; v_gene: TRBV20-1; j_gene: TRBJ2-7
CDR3nt: TGTGCCAGCAGCCAAGTTTTCGGCGGTCGCGAGCAGTACTTC; CDR3aa: CASSQVFGGREQYF; abundance: many; d_gene: -; len: 14; v_gene: TRBV14; j_gene: TRBJ2-7
CDR3nt: TGTGCCACCAGTGATCTGAGGACTGCTGGAAACACCATATATTTT; CDR3aa: CATSDLRTAGNTIYF; abundance: -; d_gene: -; len: 15; v_gene: TRBV24-1; j_gene: TRBJ1-3
CDR3nt: TGTGCCAGCAATAACCGGGACAGGGGAGTCGGCTACACCTTC; CDR3aa: CASNNRDRGVGYTF; abundance: -; d_gene: TRBD1; len: 14; v_gene: TRBV12-3/TRBV12-4; j_gene: TRBJ1-2
CDR3nt: TGCGCCAGCAGGGTTCCGGGACACCGGCTGGAAAGATACACCTTC; CDR3aa: CASRVPGHRLERYTF; abundance: many; d_gene: -; len: 15; v_gene: TRBV4-1; j_gene: TRBJ1-2
CDR3nt: TGTGCCACCAGCAGAGAAGCAGGGGCTAATTCACCCCTCCACTTT; CDR3aa: CATSREAGANSPLHF; abundance: many; d_gene: -; len: 15; v_gene: TRBV15; j_gene: TRBJ1-6
CDR3nt: TGCAGTGCTAGAGCGGGGGGCGGGAATCAGCCCCAGCATTTT; CDR3aa: CSARAGGGNQPQHF; abundance: many; d_gene: -; len: 14; v_gene: TRBV20-1; j_gene: TRBJ1-5
CDR3nt: TGTGCCAGCAGCCCCCCGGGCAGGGCCAACGTCCTGACTTTC; CDR3aa: CASSPPGRANVLTF; abundance: -; d_gene: -; len: 14; v_gene: TRBV19; j_gene: TRBJ2-6
CDR3nt: TGTGCCACCAGTCGACAGAGTAATGAAAAACTGTTTTTT; CDR3aa: CATSRQSNEKLFF; abundance: many; d_gene: -; len: 13; v_gene: TRBV15; j_gene: TRBJ1-4
CDR3nt: TGTGCCATCAGTGCGGGGCGGGATAGTGGCTACACCTTC; CDR3aa: CAISAGRDSGYTF; abundance: -; d_gene: -; len: 13; v_gene: TRBV10-3; j_gene: TRBJ1-2
CDR3nt: TGCGCCAGCAGCTTGGAGGGCGTAACAACCTACGAGCAGTACTTC; CDR3aa: CASSLEGVTTYEQYF; abundance: many; d_gene: -; len: 15; v_gene: TRBV5-1; j_gene: TRBJ2-7
CDR3nt: TGTGCCAGCCCCTACGAGCAGTACTTC; CDR3aa: CASPYEQYF; abundance: -; d_gene: -; len: 9; v_gene: TRBV6-5; j_gene: TRBJ2-7
CDR3nt: TGCAGTGCCACAGGACTAGTACTCGACGAGCAGTACTTC; CDR3aa: CSATGLVLDEQYF; abundance: many; d_gene: TRBD2; len: 13; v_gene: TRBV20-1; j_gene: TRBJ2-7
CDR3nt: TGCGCCAGCAGCCTTACCCTCCTCGAGCAGTACTTC; CDR3aa: CASSLTLLEQYF; abundance: many; d_gene: -; len: 12; v_gene: TRBV5-1; j_gene: TRBJ2-7
CDR3nt: TGTGCCAGCACCGAGCGGGGCCCGAATTCACCCCTCCACTTT; CDR3aa: CASTERGPNSPLHF; abundance: -; d_gene: -; len: 14; v_gene: TRBV5-5; j_gene: TRBJ1-6